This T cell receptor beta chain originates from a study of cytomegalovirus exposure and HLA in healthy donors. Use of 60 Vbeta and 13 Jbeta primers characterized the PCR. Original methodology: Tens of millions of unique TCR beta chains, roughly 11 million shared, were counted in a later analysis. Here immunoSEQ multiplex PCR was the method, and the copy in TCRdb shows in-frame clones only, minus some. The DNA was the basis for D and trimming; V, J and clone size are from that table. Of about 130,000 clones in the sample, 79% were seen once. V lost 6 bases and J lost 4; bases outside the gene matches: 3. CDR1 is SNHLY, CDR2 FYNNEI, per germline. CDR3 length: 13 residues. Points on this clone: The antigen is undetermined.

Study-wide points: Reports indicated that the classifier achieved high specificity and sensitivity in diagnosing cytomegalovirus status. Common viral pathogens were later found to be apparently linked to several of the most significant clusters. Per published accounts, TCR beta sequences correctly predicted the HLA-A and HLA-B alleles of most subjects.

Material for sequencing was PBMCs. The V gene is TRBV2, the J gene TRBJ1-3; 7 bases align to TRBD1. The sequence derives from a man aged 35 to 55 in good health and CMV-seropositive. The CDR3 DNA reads TGTGCCAGCAGGCGACAGGGAGGAAACACCATATATTTT. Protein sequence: CASRRQGGNTIYF. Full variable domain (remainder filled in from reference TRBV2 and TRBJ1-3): EPEVTQTPSHQVTQMGQEVILRCVPISNHLYFYWYRQILGQKVEFLVSFYNNEISEKSEIFDDQFSVERPDGSNFTLKIRSTKLEDSAMYFCASRRQGGNTIYFGEGSWLTVV.